The rows below give T cell receptor beta chains drawn from one sample of a study of shared clonotypes between healthy human individuals. Generated by immunoSEQ multiplex PCR, the TCRdb table keeps only in-frame clones and is missing some. The data show about 1.1 million clones, approximately 78% seen once. The specimen sequenced was memory CD4+ T cells from PBMCs. The receptor set was obtained from a man aged 18-30 years in good health. Some clones in this sample may be carry-over from other donors' samples. Each CDR3 is given with its conserved first and last residue. A D gene is named only where the DNA matches it firmly. Rows give clone size only sometimes, using once, few, many, or a class for an expanded clone.

TRBV19	-	-	TRBJ2-4	17	CASTPTGVGLAKNIQYF	TGTGCCAGTACTCCGACGGGAGTGGGCCTAGCCAAAAACATTCAGTACTTC
TRBV4-3	TRBD1	-	TRBJ1-5	18	CASSQEGTGDYSNQPQHF	TGCGCCAGCAGCCAAGAAGGGACAGGGGATTATAGCAATCAGCCCCAGCATTTT
TRBV28	-	-	TRBJ1-4	13	CASSWGGTEKLFF	TGTGCCAGCAGTTGGGGCGGGACTGAAAAACTGTTTTTT
TRBV7-2	TRBD2	few	TRBJ2-7	18	CASSLVAHPAGGGYEQYF	TGTGCCAGCAGCTTAGTGGCCCACCCAGCGGGAGGGGGCTACGAGCAGTACTTC
TRBV4-2	-	-	TRBJ2-5	16	CASSQDKGRLQETQYF	TGTGCCAGCAGCCAAGACAAGGGGCGGCTACAAGAGACCCAGTACTTC
TRBV6-6	-	-	TRBJ1-2	14	CASREREFDYGYTF	TGTGCCAGCAGAGAGAGGGAATTTGACTATGGCTACACCTTC
TRBV4-2	-	-	TRBJ2-1	13	CASSQVGLSEQFF	TGTGCCAGCAGCCAAGTCGGTCTCTCTGAGCAGTTCTTC
TRBV14	-	once	TRBJ2-5	13	CASSPGLQETQYF	TGTGCCAGCAGCCCGGGACTCCAAGAGACCCAGTACTTC
TRBV6-1	-	-	TRBJ1-1	12	CASSDLTARAFF	TGTGCCAGCAGTGATCTTACAGCGAGAGCTTTCTTT
TRBV5-1	-	-	TRBJ2-3	16	CASSIGHINPTDTQYF	TGCGCCAGCAGCATCGGACACATCAATCCCACAGATACGCAGTATTTT
TRBV4-3	-	-	TRBJ2-1	14	CASSRTYYPGEQFF	TGCGCCAGCAGCCGTACATACTACCCGGGAGAGCAGTTCTTC
TRBV19	-	-	TRBJ1-4	13	CASRAPASEKLFF	TGTGCCAGTAGAGCCCCGGCAAGTGAAAAACTGTTTTTT
TRBV18	TRBD1	-	TRBJ2-2	15	CASSPQTGDTGELFF	TGTGCCAGCTCACCACAGACAGGGGACACCGGGGAGCTGTTTTTT
TRBV18	TRBD1	-	TRBJ1-1	14	CASSAGQSNTEAFF	TGTGCCAGCTCAGCGGGACAGTCGAACACTGAAGCTTTCTTT
TRBV5-1	TRBD2	-	TRBJ2-4	16	CASSLQEAGGQNIQYF	TGCGCCAGCAGCTTGCAAGAAGCGGGAGGGCAAAACATTCAGTACTTC
TRBV7-3	-	-	TRBJ2-3	14	CASSRGGPEDTQYF	TGTGCCAGCAGCCGTGGGGGGCCGGAAGATACGCAGTATTTT
TRBV2	TRBD1	-	TRBJ2-3	15	CASSEGQGALGAQYF	TGTGCCAGCAGTGAAGGACAGGGGGCGCTTGGTGCGCAGTATTTT
TRBV20-1	-	-	TRBJ2-7	10	CSAKPREQYF	TGCAGTGCTAAGCCCCGCGAGCAGTACTTC
TRBV7-2	-	-	TRBJ2-5	14	CASSYQGSQETQYF	TGTGCCAGCAGTTATCAGGGTTCCCAAGAGACCCAGTACTTC
TRBV7-9	-	-	TRBJ2-2	19	CASSLLGLPITANTGELFF	TGTGCCAGCAGCTTACTTGGGCTTCCCATAACCGCGAACACCGGGGAGCTGTTTTTT
TRBV4-2	TRBD2	-	TRBJ2-3	16	CASSQSLTSGRDTQYF	TGTGCCAGCAGCCAATCACTGACTAGCGGGAGGGATACGCAGTATTTT
TRBV28	-	-	TRBJ2-7	14	CASSVHQGSYEQYF	TGTGCCAGCAGTGTACATCAGGGGTCCTACGAGCAGTACTTC
TRBV18	-	few	TRBJ2-1	14	CASSLDFTYNEQFF	TGTGCCAGCTCCCTCGACTTTACCTACAATGAGCAGTTCTTC
TRBV7-2	-	-	TRBJ1-2	13	CASSLLGNYGYTF	TGTGCCAGCAGCTTATTAGGGAACTATGGCTACACCTTC
TRBV5-1	TRBD1	-	TRBJ2-5	16	CASSPLGQGGGETQYF	TGCGCCAGCAGCCCCCTGGGACAGGGGGGTGGAGAGACCCAGTACTTC
TRBV5-5	TRBD1	-	TRBJ2-4	14	CASSRRQGADIQYF	TGTGCCAGCAGCAGACGACAGGGTGCGGACATTCAGTACTTC
TRBV28	-	-	TRBJ1-2	14	CASSSRGAWYGYTF	TGTGCCAGCAGTTCCCGAGGGGCGTGGTATGGCTACACCTTC